The rows below give T cell receptor beta chains drawn from one sample of a study of T cell repertoires in cytomegalovirus infection. Their specific antigens are unknown. One entry per CDR3 protein, called by TCRdb with MiXCR from the reads. The sample includes some 940,000 distinct CDR3 sequences, approximately 31% of them seen just once. The sequencing here drew on cultured CD8+ T cells from PBMCs, taken from culture after CMV antigen stimulation. These receptors all come from a human donor in good health (CMV status not recorded). Some clones in this sample may be carry-over from other donors' samples. Each CDR3 is given with its conserved first and last residue. A D gene is named only where the DNA matches it firmly. Clone size is stated in some rows and not others, as once, few, many or a class when expanded.

j_call v_call d_call clone_size cdr3_aa cdr3_nt
TRBJ2-6 TRBV7-6 NA few CASSLYSPQISGANVLTF TGTGCCAGCAGCTTATATTCCCCCCAGATCTCTGGGGCCAACGTCCTGACTTTC
TRBJ2-5 TRBV27 TRBD2 few CASSLGGFEETQYF TGTGCCAGCAGTTTGGGGGGGTTTGAAGAGACCCAGTACTTC
TRBJ1-2 TRBV6-6 NA NA CASSHGQGFTGGYTF TGTGCCAGCAGTCACGGACAAGGGTTTACGGGAGGCTACACCTTC
TRBJ2-1 TRBV6-5 TRBD2 NA CASSSGGSVNEQFF TGTGCCAGCAGCTCGGGAGGGTCTGTCAATGAGCAGTTCTTC
TRBJ2-1 TRBV7-9 TRBD1 NA CASSPTGDRASYNEQFF TGTGCCAGCAGCCCGACGGGGGACAGGGCCTCCTACAATGAGCAGTTCTTC
TRBJ2-1 TRBV14 NA NA CASSQVEGPPSYNEQFF TGTGCCAGCAGCCAAGTCGAGGGACCCCCCTCCTACAATGAGCAGTTCTTC
TRBJ1-1 TRBV7-6 NA few CASSPPSYMNTEAFF TGTGCCAGCAGCCCGCCGAGTTACATGAACACTGAAGCTTTCTTT
TRBJ1-1 TRBV7-6 NA NA CASSLGGPIEAFF TGTGCCAGCAGCTTAGGAGGACCCATTGAAGCTTTCTTT
TRBJ2-5 TRBV5-1 TRBD2 NA CASSPYSGGETQYF TGCGCCAGCAGCCCCTATAGCGGGGGAGAGACCCAGTACTTC
TRBJ2-6 TRBV7-9 NA many CASSFPRVSGANVLTF TGTGCCAGCAGCTTCCCAAGGGTTTCGGGGGCCAACGTCCTGACTTTC
TRBJ1-2 TRBV4-1 TRBD1 NA CASSQNTGGAYGYTF TGCGCCAGCAGCCAAAATACAGGGGGCGCGTATGGCTACACCTTC
TRBJ2-1 TRBV6-5 TRBD1 NA CASSSVQAGGLNYNEQFF TGTGCCAGCAGCTCCGTTCAGGCAGGGGGTCTAAACTACAATGAGCAGTTCTTC
TRBJ2-7 TRBV11-3 TRBD1 many CASSLTTGSDYEQYF TGTGCCAGCAGCCTCACGACAGGGTCGGATTACGAGCAGTACTTC
TRBJ2-1 TRBV27 TRBD1 NA CASSLRDRVYEQFF TGTGCCAGCAGTTTACGGGACAGGGTTTATGAGCAGTTCTTC
TRBJ2-3 TRBV7-9 NA NA CASSFLPGQDTQYF TGTGCCAGCAGCTTTCTCCCGGGACAAGATACGCAGTATTTT
TRBJ2-1 TRBV6-1 NA many CASSRGGNWFNEQFF TGTGCCAGCAGCAGAGGTGGAAACTGGTTCAATGAGCAGTTCTTC
TRBJ2-1 TRBV6-2/TRBV6-3 TRBD2 once CVSSYSSGLYNEQFF TGTGTCAGCAGTTATTCTAGCGGCTTATACAATGAGCAGTTCTTC
TRBJ1-5 TRBV4-1 NA NA CASSLQFAGNQPQHF TGCGCCAGCAGCCTTCAGTTTGCCGGCAATCAGCCCCAGCATTTT
TRBJ2-7 TRBV20-1 NA few CSARPGNSYEQYF TGCAGTGCTAGACCTGGCAATAGCTACGAGCAGTACTTC
TRBJ1-5 TRBV20-1 NA few CSASDGFLGNQPQHF TGCAGTGCTTCGGACGGTTTTCTGGGCAATCAGCCCCAGCATTTT
TRBJ1-2 TRBV27 TRBD1 NA CASSPGTGAVYGYTF TGTGCCAGCAGTCCAGGGACAGGGGCTGTCTATGGCTACACCTTC
TRBJ2-1 TRBV19 TRBD2 NA CASSPGTSQISSYNEQFF TGTGCCAGTAGTCCAGGGACTAGCCAGATAAGCTCCTACAATGAGCAGTTCTTC
TRBJ1-2 TRBV18 NA NA CASSPPSRVDGYTF TGTGCCAGCTCACCACCGTCCAGGGTCGATGGCTACACCTTC
TRBJ1-5 TRBV12-3/TRBV12-4 TRBD1 NA CASSSSGQGGNQPQHF TGTGCCAGCAGTTCTTCCGGACAGGGTGGGAATCAGCCCCAGCATTTT
TRBJ2-7 TRBV20-1 TRBD1 NA CSAERGQGPLPAYEQYF TGCAGTGCCGAGCGGGGACAGGGGCCACTACCGGCCTACGAGCAGTACTTC
TRBJ2-3 TRBV7-4 TRBD1 NA CASSFGQGALDTQYF TGTGCCAGCAGCTTCGGACAGGGGGCATTGGATACGCAGTATTTT
TRBJ1-2 TRBV7-4 TRBD1 NA CASSLGRTGADTF TGTGCCAGCAGCTTAGGTCGGACAGGGGCGGACACCTTC
TRBJ2-7 TRBV5-5 TRBD1 NA CASSLQQGEGFSYEQYF TGTGCCAGCAGCCTACAACAGGGGGAAGGCTTTTCCTACGAGCAGTACTTC
TRBJ1-6 TRBV27 NA NA CASSLFGGSPLHF TGTGCCAGCAGTTTATTTGGAGGTTCACCCCTCCACTTT
TRBJ1-5 TRBV7-8 TRBD1 NA CASTVDRDNQPQHF TGTGCCAGCACCGTAGACAGGGACAATCAGCCCCAGCATTTT
TRBJ2-1 TRBV25-1 TRBD1 few CASSSGTGNYNEQFF TGTGCCAGCAGTTCGGGGACAGGGAACTACAATGAGCAGTTCTTC